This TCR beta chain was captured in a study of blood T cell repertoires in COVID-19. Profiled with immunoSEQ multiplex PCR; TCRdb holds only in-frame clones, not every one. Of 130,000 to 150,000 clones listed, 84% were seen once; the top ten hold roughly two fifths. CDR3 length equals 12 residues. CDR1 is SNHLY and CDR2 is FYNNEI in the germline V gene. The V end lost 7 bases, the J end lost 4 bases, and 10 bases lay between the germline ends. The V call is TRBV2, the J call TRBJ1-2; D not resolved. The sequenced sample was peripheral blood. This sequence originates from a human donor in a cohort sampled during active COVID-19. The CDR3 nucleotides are TGTGCCAGCAAGGCGGGCAGCTATGGCTACACCTTC. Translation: CASKAGSYGYTF.